This entry features one T cell receptor (beta chain) sequence. With random hexamers, reverse transcription was performed on roughly 0.5 to 1 ug of RNA. MiXCR was run by TCRdb on the immunoSEQ multiplex PCR reads, yielding one entry per CDR3 protein. Of 85,000 to 90,000 distinct CDR3 sequences listed, 80% to 95% were seen once; the top ten hold less than 0.35%. This entry is derived from a study of CD8 T cells in Susac syndrome. The sequenced sample consisted of CD8+ T cells from PBMCs. The TCR sequence derives from a human donor in good health.

In nucleotides, the CDR3 is TGCAGCGTTAAGGCGGCGAACACCGGGGAGCTGTTTTTT. It specifies CSVKAANTGELFF. V usage is TRBV29-1 and J usage is TRBJ2-2; D remains ambiguous. Germline V lookup: CDR1 SQVTM, CDR2 ANQGSEA. Between the trimmed V and J ends, which lost 5 bases and 0 bases, there was a span of 7 bases. This CDR3 region has 13 residues.